This is a list of T cell receptor beta chains from one sample in a study of blood T cell repertoires in COVID-19. Data came from immunoSEQ multiplex PCR; TCRdb stores just in-frame clones and leaves some out. This table holds 150,000 or so clones, around 83% found once. Sample: peripheral blood. Every receptor here comes from a woman aged 55-75 years with acute or convalescent COVID-19. The CDR3 runs from the conserved cysteine through the conserved F or W. Fields, in order: V gene, clone size, D gene, J gene, CDR3 protein, CDR3 DNA. A D gene is named only where the DNA matches it firmly. Some rows mark clone size as missing; the rest say once, few, many or name a class of expanded clone.

V gene: TRBV11-3; clone size: -; D gene: -; J gene: TRBJ1-1; CDR3 protein: CASSLRGTEAFF; CDR3 DNA: TGTGCCAGCAGCCTCAGAGGGACTGAAGCTTTCTTT
V gene: TRBV10-3; clone size: -; D gene: -; J gene: TRBJ2-7; CDR3 protein: CAISERDNIPYEQYF; CDR3 DNA: TGTGCCATCAGTGAGCGGGACAACATTCCGTACGAGCAGTACTTC
V gene: TRBV7-9; clone size: few; D gene: -; J gene: TRBJ1-2; CDR3 protein: CASSLVSGDYGYTF; CDR3 DNA: TGTGCCAGCAGCTTAGTCAGCGGAGACTATGGCTACACCTTC
V gene: TRBV5-1; clone size: -; D gene: TRBD2; J gene: TRBJ2-3; CDR3 protein: CASSINPGTSGTDTQYF; CDR3 DNA: TGCGCCAGCAGCATAAATCCAGGGACTAGCGGCACAGATACGCAGTATTTT
V gene: TRBV20-1; clone size: -; D gene: -; J gene: TRBJ1-2; CDR3 protein: CSASRGSDGYTF; CDR3 DNA: TGCAGTGCTAGTAGGGGGTCCGATGGCTACACCTTC
V gene: TRBV5-4; clone size: -; D gene: TRBD2; J gene: TRBJ2-7; CDR3 protein: CASSFPSGEANEQYF; CDR3 DNA: TGTGCCAGCAGCTTCCCTAGCGGGGAGGCGAACGAGCAGTACTTC
V gene: TRBV11-3; clone size: -; D gene: TRBD2; J gene: TRBJ2-2; CDR3 protein: CASERVAGTMNTGELFF; CDR3 DNA: TGTGCCAGCGAGCGGGTAGCGGGGACGATGAACACCGGGGAGCTGTTTTTT
V gene: TRBV11-2; clone size: -; D gene: -; J gene: TRBJ1-4; CDR3 protein: CASSFEGSKLFF; CDR3 DNA: TGTGCCAGCAGCTTCGAGGGTTCAAAACTGTTTTTT
V gene: TRBV27; clone size: -; D gene: TRBD2; J gene: TRBJ2-3; CDR3 protein: CASWAGGWDTQYF; CDR3 DNA: TGTGCCAGCTGGGCGGGGGGCTGGGATACGCAGTATTTT
V gene: TRBV6-5; clone size: -; D gene: -; J gene: TRBJ2-1; CDR3 protein: CASSYSRGSGEQFF; CDR3 DNA: TGTGCCAGCAGTTACTCTCGCGGGTCCGGGGAGCAGTTCTTC
V gene: TRBV30; clone size: -; D gene: TRBD2; J gene: TRBJ2-3; CDR3 protein: CAWSEGLAGTDTQYF; CDR3 DNA: TGTGCCTGGAGTGAGGGACTAGCTGGGACAGATACGCAGTATTTT